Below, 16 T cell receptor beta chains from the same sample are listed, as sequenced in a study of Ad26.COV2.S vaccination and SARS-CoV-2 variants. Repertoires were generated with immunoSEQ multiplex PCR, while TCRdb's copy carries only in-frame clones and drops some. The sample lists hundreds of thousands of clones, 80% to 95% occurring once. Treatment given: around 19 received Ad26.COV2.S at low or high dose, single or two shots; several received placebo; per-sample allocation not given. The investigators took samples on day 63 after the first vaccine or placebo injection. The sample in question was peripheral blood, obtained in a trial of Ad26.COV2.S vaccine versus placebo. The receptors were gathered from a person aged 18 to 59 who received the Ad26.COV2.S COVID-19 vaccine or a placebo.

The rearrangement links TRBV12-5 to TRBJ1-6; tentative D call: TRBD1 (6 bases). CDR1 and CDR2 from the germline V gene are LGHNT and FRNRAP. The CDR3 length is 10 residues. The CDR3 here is CVTGYSPLHF. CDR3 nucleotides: TGTGTAACAGGGTATTCACCCCTCCACTTT.

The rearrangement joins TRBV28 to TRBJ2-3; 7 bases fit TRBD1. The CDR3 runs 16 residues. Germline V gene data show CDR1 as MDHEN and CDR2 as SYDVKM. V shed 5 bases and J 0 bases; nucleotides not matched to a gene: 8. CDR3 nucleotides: TGTGCCAGCAGTCCAGGGGGTGGAGCGAGCACAGATACGCAGTATTTT. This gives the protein CASSPGGGASTDTQYF.

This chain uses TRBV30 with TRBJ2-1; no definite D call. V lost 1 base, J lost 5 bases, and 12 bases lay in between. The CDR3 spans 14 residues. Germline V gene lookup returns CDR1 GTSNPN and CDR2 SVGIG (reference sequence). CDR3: CAWSEGPINNEQFF. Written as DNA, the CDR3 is TGTGCCTGGAGTGAAGGACCGATTAACAATGAGCAGTTCTTC.

For the CDR3, the DNA is TGTGCCAGGGATCTGGGACAGGAGGTTGCTGGGGCCAACGTCCTGACTTTC. Translated, it gives CARDLGQEVAGANVLTF. V is TRBV3-1 (or the pseudogene TRBV3-2) and J is TRBJ2-6; 8 positions match TRBD1. CDR1 LGHDT and CDR2 YNNKEL come from the germline V gene (reference sequence). This CDR3 has 17 residues. V gave up 9 bases and J gave up 2 bases; unmatched junction bases: 12.

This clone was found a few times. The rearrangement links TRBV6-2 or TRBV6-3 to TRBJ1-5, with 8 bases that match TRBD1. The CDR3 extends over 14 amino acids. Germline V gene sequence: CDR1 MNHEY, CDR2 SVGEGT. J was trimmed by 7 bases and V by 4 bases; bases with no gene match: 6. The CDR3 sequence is CASSFGQGVQPQHF. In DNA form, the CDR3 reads TGTGCCAGCAGTTTTGGACAGGGCGTACAGCCCCAGCATTTT.

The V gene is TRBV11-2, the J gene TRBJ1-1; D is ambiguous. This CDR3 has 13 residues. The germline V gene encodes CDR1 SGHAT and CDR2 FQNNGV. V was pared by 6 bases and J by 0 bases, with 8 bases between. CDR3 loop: CASRQDLNTEAFF. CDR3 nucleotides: TGTGCCAGCAGGCAAGACCTGAACACTGAAGCTTTCTTT. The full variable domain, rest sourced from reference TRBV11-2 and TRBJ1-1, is EAGVAQSPRYKIIEKRQSVAFWCNPISGHATLYWYQQILGQGPKLLIQFQNNGVVDDSQLPKDRFSAERLKGVDSTLKIQPAKLEDSAVYLCASRQDLNTEAFFGQGTRLTVV.

This CDR3 is CSVGGGNEKLFF. CDR3 coding DNA: TGCAGCGTTGGGGGGGGTAATGAAAAACTGTTTTTT. The chain has TRBV29-1 and TRBJ1-4; a possible D gene is TRBD1 (5 bases). This CDR3 has 12 amino acids. The germline V gene has CDR1 SQVTM and CDR2 ANQGSEA. The V end lost 4 bases, the J end lost 4 bases, and 7 bases lay between the germline ends. Filled out from reference TRBV29-1 and TRBJ1-4, the complete variable domain reads SAVISQKPSRDICQRGTSLTIQCQVDSQVTMMFWYRQQPGQSLTLIATANQGSEATYESGFVIDKFPISRPNLTFSTLTVSNMSPEDSSIYLCSVGGGNEKLFFGSGTQLSVL.

CDR3 amino acids: CASSSDGKNTEAFF. The CDR3 DNA follows: TGCGCCAGCAGCTCCGACGGAAAGAACACTGAAGCTTTCTTT. V is TRBV5-1 and J is TRBJ1-1, with D unclear. V was clipped by 3 bases and J by 1 base, with 10 bases between them. CDR1 SGHRS and CDR2 YFSETQ come from the germline V gene. The CDR3 length is 14 residues.

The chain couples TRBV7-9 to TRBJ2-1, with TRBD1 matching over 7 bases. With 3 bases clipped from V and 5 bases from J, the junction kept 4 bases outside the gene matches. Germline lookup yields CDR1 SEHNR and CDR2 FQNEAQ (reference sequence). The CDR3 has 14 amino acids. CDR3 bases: TGTGCCAGCAGCTTCATAGGGGGCAACAATGAGCAGTTCTTC. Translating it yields CASSFIGGNNEQFF.

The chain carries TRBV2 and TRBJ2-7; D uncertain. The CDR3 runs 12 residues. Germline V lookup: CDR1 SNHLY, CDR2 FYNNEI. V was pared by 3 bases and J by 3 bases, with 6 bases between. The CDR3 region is CASSDLSYEQYF. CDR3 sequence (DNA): TGTGCCAGCAGTGATCTCAGCTACGAGCAGTACTTC.

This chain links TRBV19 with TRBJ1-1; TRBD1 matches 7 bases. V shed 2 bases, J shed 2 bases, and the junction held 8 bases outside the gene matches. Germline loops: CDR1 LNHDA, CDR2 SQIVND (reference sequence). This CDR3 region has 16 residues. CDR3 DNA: TGTGCCAGTAGTATACCTCCGGACAGGAGTAACACTGAAGCTTTCTTT. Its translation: CASSIPPDRSNTEAFF.

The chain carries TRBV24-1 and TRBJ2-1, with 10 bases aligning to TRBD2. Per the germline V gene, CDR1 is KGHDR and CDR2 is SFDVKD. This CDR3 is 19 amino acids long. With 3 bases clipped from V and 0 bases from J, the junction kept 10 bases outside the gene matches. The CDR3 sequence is CATSDTKTSGFPSYNEQFF. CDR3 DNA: TGTGCCACCAGTGATACCAAGACTAGCGGGTTTCCCTCCTACAATGAGCAGTTCTTC.

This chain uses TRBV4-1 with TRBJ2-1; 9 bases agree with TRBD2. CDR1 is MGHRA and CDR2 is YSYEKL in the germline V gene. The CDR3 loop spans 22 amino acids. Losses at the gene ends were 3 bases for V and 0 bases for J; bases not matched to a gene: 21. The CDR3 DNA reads TGCGCCAGCAGCCAGACCGAGGGCCCGTGGGCTAGCGGGGTGAGCTCCTACAATGAGCAGTTCTTC. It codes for CASSQTEGPWASGVSSYNEQFF.

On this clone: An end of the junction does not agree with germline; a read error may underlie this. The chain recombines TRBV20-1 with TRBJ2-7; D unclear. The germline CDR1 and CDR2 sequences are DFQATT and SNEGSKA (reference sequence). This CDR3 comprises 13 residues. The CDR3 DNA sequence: TGCAGTCCTAGTCAGGCTCAAGGCTACGAGCAGTACTTC. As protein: CSPSQAQGYEQYF.

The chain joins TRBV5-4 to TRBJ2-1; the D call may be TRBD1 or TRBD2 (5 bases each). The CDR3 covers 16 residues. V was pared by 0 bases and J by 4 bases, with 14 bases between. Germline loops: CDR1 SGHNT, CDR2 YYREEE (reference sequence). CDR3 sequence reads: CASSLAGTRHYNEQFF. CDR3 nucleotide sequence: TGTGCCAGCAGCTTGGCCGGGACGCGGCATTACAATGAGCAGTTCTTC.

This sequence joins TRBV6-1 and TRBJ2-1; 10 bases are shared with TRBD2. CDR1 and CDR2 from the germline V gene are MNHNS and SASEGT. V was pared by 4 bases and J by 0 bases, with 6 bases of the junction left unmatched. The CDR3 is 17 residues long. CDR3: CASSGTSGGGSYNEQFF. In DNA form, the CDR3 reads TGTGCCAGCAGTGGGACTAGCGGAGGGGGCTCCTACAATGAGCAGTTCTTC.